These T cell receptor beta chains were read from a single sample in a study of blood T cell repertoires in COVID-19. The protocol was immunoSEQ multiplex PCR, while the TCRdb copy is restricted to in-frame clones and leaves out a portion. The table records around 180,000 clones, approximately 88% of them present only once. Sequences were obtained from peripheral blood. The receptors shown here come from a woman aged 30 to 39 with acute or convalescent COVID-19. CDR3s include the opening cysteine and the closing phenylalanine or tryptophan. D genes are given only for firm matches. The size entry is marked missing in some rows and otherwise reads once, few, many or a size class.

clone_size,v_call,d_call,j_call,cdr3_nt,cdr3_aa
once,TRBV7-9,TRBD1,TRBJ2-7,TGTGCCAGCAGCTTTGGACAGGGGCCTTTCTACGAGCAGTACTTC,CASSFGQGPFYEQYF
once,TRBV11-3,TRBD1,TRBJ2-5,TGTGCCAGCAGCCGTCGGGACAGGGGCATGGAGACCCAGTACTTC,CASSRRDRGMETQYF
once,TRBV27,TRBD1,TRBJ2-7,TGTGCCAGTGACAGGGGACCCTCCTACGAGCAGTACTTC,CASDRGPSYEQYF
.,TRBV5-6,TRBD1,TRBJ2-4,TGTGCCAGCGCCGACAGGGTAAGGAACATTCAGTACTTC,CASADRVRNIQYF
.,TRBV11-3,.,TRBJ2-1,TGTGCCAGCAGCTTAGGCCCGGGTCGAGAGCAGTTCTTC,CASSLGPGREQFF
.,TRBV7-9,.,TRBJ1-4,TGTGCCAGCAGCTTACCGGGACTTGCAGAAAAACTGTTTTTT,CASSLPGLAEKLFF
.,TRBV20-1,.,TRBJ2-3,TGCAGTGCCTTAAGAGGAGATACGCAGTATTTT,CSALRGDTQYF
.,TRBV6-1,.,TRBJ1-5,TGTGCCAGCAGTGACAACAGGGTCCATTTT,CASSDNRVHF
.,TRBV2,.,TRBJ2-7,TGTGCCAGCAACAGGGATATAGAGGAGCAGTACTTC,CASNRDIEEQYF
.,TRBV2,.,TRBJ2-2,TGTGCCAGCAGTGAAGCCCTTTACACCGGGGAGCTGTTTTTT,CASSEALYTGELFF
.,TRBV28,.,TRBJ2-3,TGTGCCAGCAGTCTACTACTAGGCGATACGCAGTATTTT,CASSLLLGDTQYF
.,TRBV7-9,TRBD2,TRBJ2-1,TGTGCCAGCAGCCCCCCTGGCGGGAGGGGCAATGAGCAGTTCTTC,CASSPPGGRGNEQFF
.,TRBV20-1,TRBD1,TRBJ1-2,TGCAGTGCTGGGACAGCTTATGGCTACACCTTC,CSAGTAYGYTF
.,TRBV7-9,.,TRBJ1-6,TGTGCCAGCAGCTTGGGAGGGGCCAGGGTAAATTCACCCCTCCACTTT,CASSLGGARVNSPLHF
.,TRBV19,.,TRBJ2-2,TGTGCCAGTAGCCCGTACACCGGGGAGCTGTTTTTT,CASSPYTGELFF
.,TRBV28,TRBD1,TRBJ2-7,TGTGCCAGCAGTGCCATCCCCGGGACAGCCGGCTACGAGCAGTACTTC,CASSAIPGTAGYEQYF